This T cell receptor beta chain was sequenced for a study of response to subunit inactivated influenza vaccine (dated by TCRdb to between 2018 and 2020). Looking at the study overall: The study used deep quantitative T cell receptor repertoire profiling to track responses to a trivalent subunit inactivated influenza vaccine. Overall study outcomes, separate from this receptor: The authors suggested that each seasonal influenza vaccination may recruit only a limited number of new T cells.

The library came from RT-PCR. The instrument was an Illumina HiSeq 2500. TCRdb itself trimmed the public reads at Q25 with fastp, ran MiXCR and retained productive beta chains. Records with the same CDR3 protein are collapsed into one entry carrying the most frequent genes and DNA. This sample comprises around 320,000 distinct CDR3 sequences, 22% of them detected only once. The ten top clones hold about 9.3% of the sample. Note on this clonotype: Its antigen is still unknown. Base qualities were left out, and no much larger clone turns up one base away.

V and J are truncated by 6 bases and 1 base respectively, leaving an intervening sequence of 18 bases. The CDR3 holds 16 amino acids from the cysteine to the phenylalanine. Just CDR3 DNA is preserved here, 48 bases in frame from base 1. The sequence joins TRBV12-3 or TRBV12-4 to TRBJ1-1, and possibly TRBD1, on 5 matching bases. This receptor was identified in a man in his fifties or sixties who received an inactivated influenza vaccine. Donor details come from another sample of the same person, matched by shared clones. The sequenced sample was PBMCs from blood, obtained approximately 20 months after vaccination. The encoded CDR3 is CASSLAGLISNTEAFF. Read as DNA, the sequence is TGTGCCAGCAGCCTTGCAGGGTTGATATCGAACACTGAAGCTTTCTTT.